This TCR beta chain was captured by sequencing in a study of T cell repertoires in cytomegalovirus infection. The CDR3 spans 15 residues. The germline gives CDR1 SEHNR, CDR2 FQNEAQ (reference sequence). V was shortened by 2 bases and J by 1 base, with 11 bases between the two germline ends. TCRdb used MiXCR to reprocess the reads, holding one entry per CDR3 protein. This sample carries some 220,000 distinct CDR3 sequences, around 35% of them seen once, and the ten largest clones take 55% to 60%. This clonotype was detected only a few times. No antigen is known for it. Study-wide results and limits: Dominating the ex vivo response were HLA-C-restricted CMV-specific TCR beta clonotypes. Carriers of CMV plus the relevant HLA were identified by cumulative public TCR beta family frequency.

The starting material was CD8+ T cells from cultured PBMCs, obtained from culture after CMV antigen stimulation. The chain combines TRBV7-9 with TRBJ2-5; D unclear. The receptor was derived from a human donor in good health (CMV status not recorded). Some clones in this sample may be carry-over from other donors' samples. As DNA, the CDR3 is TGTGCCAGCAGCTTACGGACCCTCATCCAAGAGACCCAGTACTTC. It specifies CASSLRTLIQETQYF.